A selection of T cell receptor beta chains follows, all from one sample in a study of T cells after posttransplantation cyclophosphamide. Clones were read by immunoSEQ multiplex PCR, and TCRdb kept only the in-frame ones, dropping some. The sample consists of about 21,000 clones, 85% to 90% of them appearing once. Sequencing used PBMCs, obtained just over 350 days after allogeneic stem cell transplant with calcineurin inhibitor and methotrexate. The receptors originated from a female patient between 25 and 45 years old who received an allogeneic stem cell transplant from an unrelated donor, was CMV-positive, and had acute and chronic GVHD. Among the T cells, some may be from the graft donor. The CDR3 runs from the conserved cysteine through the conserved F or W. A D gene is named only where the DNA matches it firmly. Clone sizes are given selectively: once, few, many, or a class where the clone is expanded.

d_call,clone_size,j_call,v_call,cdr3_nt,cdr3_aa
TRBD1,NA,TRBJ1-4,TRBV7-9,TGTGCCAGCAGCTTCGTGGAGTGGACAGGCGGCGAAAAACTGTTTTTT,CASSFVEWTGGEKLFF
NA,NA,TRBJ1-1,TRBV27,TGTGCCAGCAGACTAGTCCGGTCCACTGAAGCTTTCTTT,CASRLVRSTEAFF
TRBD2,NA,TRBJ2-7,TRBV27,TGTGCCAGCAGGCTAGCGGGAGAGGGCTACGAGCAGTACTTC,CASRLAGEGYEQYF
NA,NA,TRBJ1-5,TRBV10-3,TGTGCCATCAGTGAGTGGGGGGGGGTTCAGCCCCAGCATTTT,CAISEWGGVQPQHF
NA,NA,TRBJ1-3,TRBV29-1,TGCAGCGTTAGGCCCACGGGGGGAAACACCATATATTTT,CSVRPTGGNTIYF
TRBD1,NA,TRBJ2-3,TRBV5-4,TGTGCCAGCAGCTGGACAGGGGGCACAGATACGCAGTATTTT,CASSWTGGTDTQYF
NA,NA,TRBJ2-1,TRBV7-9,TGTGCCAGCAGCTTGGTACTAGGCCCGCACAATGAGCAGTTCTTC,CASSLVLGPHNEQFF
NA,NA,TRBJ2-1,TRBV28,TGTGCCAGCAAGTCCGGTTACTACAATGAGCAGTTCTTC,CASKSGYYNEQFF
NA,once,TRBJ2-2,TRBV30,TGTGCCTGGAGTGTAGTCGGGATGGTGAACACCGGGGAGCTGTTTTTT,CAWSVVGMVNTGELFF
TRBD2,NA,TRBJ2-7,TRBV6-1,TGTGCCACCGATTCGGGCGGGAGTCCCTACGAGCAGTACTTC,CATDSGGSPYEQYF
NA,NA,TRBJ1-1,TRBV5-1,TGCGCCAGCAGTTTCATGAACACTGAAGCTTTCTTT,CASSFMNTEAFF
TRBD2,NA,TRBJ2-3,TRBV7-9,TGTGCCAGCAGCTTACCCATAGCGGGCACAGATGCGCAGTATTTT,CASSLPIAGTDAQYF
NA,NA,TRBJ2-7,TRBV27,TGTGCCAGCAGTTTATCCGTCTCCTACGAGCAGTACTTC,CASSLSVSYEQYF
NA,few,TRBJ1-4,TRBV19,TGTGCCAGTAGTATTGACAGAAGAACTAATGAAAAACTGTTTTTT,CASSIDRRTNEKLFF
NA,NA,TRBJ2-3,TRBV14,TGTGCCAGCAGCCAAGGAGTGACTAGTGCAGATACGCAGTATTTT,CASSQGVTSADTQYF
NA,NA,TRBJ1-1,TRBV7-9,TGTGCCAGCAGCTTAGTTTCGGTGAACACTGAAGCTTTCTTT,CASSLVSVNTEAFF
NA,NA,TRBJ2-5,TRBV29-1,TGCAGCGTTGTGCAGGGGGGCGCAGAGACCCAATACTTC,CSVVQGGAETQYF
NA,once,TRBJ1-5,TRBV4-1,TGCGCCAGCAGCCAAGATCCGGGATCTAAACAGCCCCAGCATTTT,CASSQDPGSKQPQHF
TRBD1,NA,TRBJ2-3,TRBV19,TGTGCCAGTAGTATGCCGACAGGGGAAGGGTCAGATACGCAGTATTTT,CASSMPTGEGSDTQYF
NA,NA,TRBJ2-5,TRBV29-1,TGCAGCGTCGGAGGGAGCCCGGGGCCCCAGTACTTC,CSVGGSPGPQYF
NA,NA,TRBJ1-1,TRBV6-5,TGTGCCAGCAGTTACTCCCCAGGGTGGAACACTGAAGCTTTCTTT,CASSYSPGWNTEAFF
NA,few,TRBJ1-2,TRBV10-3,TGTGCCATCAGTGAGCCTTTGCGGGGCGCTAGCTATGGCTACACCTTC,CAISEPLRGASYGYTF
TRBD1,NA,TRBJ1-1,TRBV4-1,TGCGCCAGCAGCCAAAGGGACAGCGGGAGGACTGAAGCTTTCTTT,CASSQRDSGRTEAFF
NA,NA,TRBJ2-7,TRBV5-4,TGTGCCAGCAGCTCCGGGACTCGACTCTACGAGCAGTACTTC,CASSSGTRLYEQYF
NA,NA,TRBJ2-5,TRBV7-9,TGTGCCAGCAGCATAGGGACACTTCGAGAGACCCAGTACTTC,CASSIGTLRETQYF
TRBD2,NA,TRBJ2-1,TRBV2,TGTGCCAGCAGTGAGAGGCTAGCGGAGAACAATGAGCAGTTCTTC,CASSERLAENNEQFF
NA,NA,TRBJ2-5,TRBV20-1,TGCAGTGCTAGGGCAGAAGAGACCCAGTACTTC,CSARAEETQYF
NA,NA,TRBJ1-5,TRBV30,TGTGCCTGGAGTGGGACAGACAATCAGCCCCAGCATTTT,CAWSGTDNQPQHF
TRBD1,NA,TRBJ1-2,TRBV19,TGTGCCAGTAGTACCCGACAGGGAGCTAACTATGGCTACACCTTC,CASSTRQGANYGYTF
NA,NA,TRBJ2-1,TRBV11-2,TGTGCCAGCGGTCCGTGGGACATCTCCTACAATGAGCAGTTCTTC,CASGPWDISYNEQFF
TRBD1,NA,TRBJ1-5,TRBV7-6,TGTGCCAGCAGCTTGGGACAGGGCCTGAGCAATCAGCCCCAGCATTTT,CASSLGQGLSNQPQHF
TRBD1,NA,TRBJ2-1,TRBV6-5,TGTGCCAGCAGTTACGGCGTCAGGGGGCGCGAGCAGTTCTTC,CASSYGVRGREQFF